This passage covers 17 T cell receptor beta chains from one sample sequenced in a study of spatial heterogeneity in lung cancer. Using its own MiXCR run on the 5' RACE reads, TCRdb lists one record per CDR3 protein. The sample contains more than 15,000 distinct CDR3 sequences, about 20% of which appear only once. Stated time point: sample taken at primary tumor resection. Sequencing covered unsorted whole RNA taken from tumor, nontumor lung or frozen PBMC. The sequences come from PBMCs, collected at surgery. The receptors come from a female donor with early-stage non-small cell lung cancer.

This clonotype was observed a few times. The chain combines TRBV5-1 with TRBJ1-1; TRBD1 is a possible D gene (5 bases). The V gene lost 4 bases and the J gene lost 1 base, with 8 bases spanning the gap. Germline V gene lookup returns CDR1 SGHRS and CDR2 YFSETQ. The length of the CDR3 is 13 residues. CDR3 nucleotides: TGCGCCAGCAGCAGGGACCCGAACACTGAAGCTTTCTTT. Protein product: CASSRDPNTEAFF.

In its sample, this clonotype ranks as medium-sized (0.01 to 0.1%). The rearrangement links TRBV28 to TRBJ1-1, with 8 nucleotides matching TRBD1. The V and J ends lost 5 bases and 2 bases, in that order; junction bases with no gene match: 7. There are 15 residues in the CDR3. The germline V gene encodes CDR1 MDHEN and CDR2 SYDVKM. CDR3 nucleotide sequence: TGTGCCAGCAGTCTTCCGGGACAGGAAAACACTGAAGCTTTCTTT. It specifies CASSLPGQENTEAFF.

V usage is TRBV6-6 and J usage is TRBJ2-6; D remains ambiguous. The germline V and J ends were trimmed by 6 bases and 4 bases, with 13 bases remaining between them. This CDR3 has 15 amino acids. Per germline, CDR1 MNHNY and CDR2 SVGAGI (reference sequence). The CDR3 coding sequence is TGTGCCAGCAGCCCCGACATGGCGGGGGCCAACGTCCTGACTTTC. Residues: CASSPDMAGANVLTF.

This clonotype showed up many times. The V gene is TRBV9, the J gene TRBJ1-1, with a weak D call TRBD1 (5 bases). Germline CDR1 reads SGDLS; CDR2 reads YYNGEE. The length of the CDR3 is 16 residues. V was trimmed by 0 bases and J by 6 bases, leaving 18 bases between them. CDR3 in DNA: TGTGCCAGCAGCGTAGCTGTCCAGGGCTCCAACTCTGAAGCTTTCTTT. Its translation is CASSVAVQGSNSEAFF.

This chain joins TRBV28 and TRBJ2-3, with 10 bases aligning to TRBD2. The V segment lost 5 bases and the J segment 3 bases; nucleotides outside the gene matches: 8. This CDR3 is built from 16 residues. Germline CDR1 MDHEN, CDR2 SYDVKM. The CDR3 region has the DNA TGTGCCAGCAGTGGCCTCGGACTAGCGGCAACAGATACGCAGTATTTT. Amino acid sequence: CASSGLGLAATDTQYF. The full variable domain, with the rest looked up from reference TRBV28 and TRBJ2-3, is DVKVTQSSRYLVKRTGEKVFLECVQDMDHENMFWYRQDPGLGLRLIYFSYDVKMKEKGDIPEGYSVSREKKERFSLILESASTNQTSMYLCASSGLGLAATDTQYFGPGTRLTVL.

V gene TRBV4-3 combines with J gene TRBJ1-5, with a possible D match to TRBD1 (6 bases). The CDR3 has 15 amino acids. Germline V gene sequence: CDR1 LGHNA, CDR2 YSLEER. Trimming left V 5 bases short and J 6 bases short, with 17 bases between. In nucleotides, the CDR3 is TGCGCCAGCAGCGAGAACAGGGTTTCTCGTCAGCCCCAGCATTTT. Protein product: CASSENRVSRQPQHF.

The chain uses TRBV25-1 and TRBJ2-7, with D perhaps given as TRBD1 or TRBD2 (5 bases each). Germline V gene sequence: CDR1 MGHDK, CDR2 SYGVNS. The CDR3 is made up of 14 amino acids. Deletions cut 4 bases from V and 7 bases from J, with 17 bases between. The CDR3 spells CASSARDPRREQYF. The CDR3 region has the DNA TGTGCCAGCAGTGCCCGGGACCCTCGGAGGGAGCAGTACTTC.

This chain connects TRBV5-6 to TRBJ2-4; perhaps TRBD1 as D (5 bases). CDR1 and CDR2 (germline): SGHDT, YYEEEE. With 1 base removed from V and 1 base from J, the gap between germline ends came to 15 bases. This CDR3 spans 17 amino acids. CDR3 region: CASSLNLGLTAKNIQYF. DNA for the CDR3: TGTGCCAGCAGCTTGAACCTGGGGCTTACCGCCAAAAACATTCAGTACTTC. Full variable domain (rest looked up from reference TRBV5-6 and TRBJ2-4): DAGVTQSPTHLIKTRGQQVTLRCSPKSGHDTVSWYQQALGQGPQFIFQYYEEEERQRGNFPDRFSGHQFPNYSSELNVNALLLGDSALYLCASSLNLGLTAKNIQYFGAGTRLSVL.

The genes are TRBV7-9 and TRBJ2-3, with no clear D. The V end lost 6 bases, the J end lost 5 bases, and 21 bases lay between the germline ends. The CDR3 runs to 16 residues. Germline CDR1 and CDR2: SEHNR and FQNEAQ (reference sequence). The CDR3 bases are TGTGCCAGCAGTGAATATGCTGAACGAGTGGAAGATACGCAGTATTTT. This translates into CASSEYAERVEDTQYF.

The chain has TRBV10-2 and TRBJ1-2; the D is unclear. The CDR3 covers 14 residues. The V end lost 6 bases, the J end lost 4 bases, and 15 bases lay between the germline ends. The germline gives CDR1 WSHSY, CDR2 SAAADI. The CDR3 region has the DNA TGCGCCAGCAGGCAGCCTTTTCTAGGCTATGGCTACACCTTC. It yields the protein CASRQPFLGYGYTF.

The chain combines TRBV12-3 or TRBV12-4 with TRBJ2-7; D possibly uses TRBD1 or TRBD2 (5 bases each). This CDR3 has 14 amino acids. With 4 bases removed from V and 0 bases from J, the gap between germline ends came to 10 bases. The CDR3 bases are TGTGCCAGCAGTTCTTTGGGGACCTCCTACGAGCAGTACTTC. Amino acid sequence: CASSSLGTSYEQYF.

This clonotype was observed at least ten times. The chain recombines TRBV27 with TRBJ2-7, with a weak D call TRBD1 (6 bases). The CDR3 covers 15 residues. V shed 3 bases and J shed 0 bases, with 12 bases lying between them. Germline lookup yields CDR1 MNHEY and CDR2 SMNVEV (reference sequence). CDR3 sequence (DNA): TGTGCCAGCAGTTTGGCCGGGACAAACTCCTACGAGCAGTACTTC. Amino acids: CASSLAGTNSYEQYF.

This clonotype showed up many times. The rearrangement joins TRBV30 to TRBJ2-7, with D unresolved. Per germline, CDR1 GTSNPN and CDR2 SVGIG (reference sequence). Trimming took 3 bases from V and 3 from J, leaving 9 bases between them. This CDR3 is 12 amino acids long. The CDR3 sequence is CAWRLGSYEQYF. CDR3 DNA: TGTGCCTGGAGGCTGGGCAGCTACGAGCAGTACTTC.

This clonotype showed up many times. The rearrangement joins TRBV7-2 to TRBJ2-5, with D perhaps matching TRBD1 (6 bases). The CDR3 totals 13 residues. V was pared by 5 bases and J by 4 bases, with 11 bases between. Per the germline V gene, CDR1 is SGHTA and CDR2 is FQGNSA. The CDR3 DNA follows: TGTGCCAGCAGCAGGGACACAGCAGAGACCCAGTACTTC. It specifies CASSRDTAETQYF.

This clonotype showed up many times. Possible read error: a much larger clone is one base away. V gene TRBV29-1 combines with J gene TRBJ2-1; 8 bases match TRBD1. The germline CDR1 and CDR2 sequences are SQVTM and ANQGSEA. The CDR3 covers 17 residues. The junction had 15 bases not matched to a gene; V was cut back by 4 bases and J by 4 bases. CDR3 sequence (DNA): TGCAGCGTTGTTAGGATGGAGACAGGGGAAGGATACAATGAGCAGTTCTTC. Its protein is CSVVRMETGEGYNEQFF.

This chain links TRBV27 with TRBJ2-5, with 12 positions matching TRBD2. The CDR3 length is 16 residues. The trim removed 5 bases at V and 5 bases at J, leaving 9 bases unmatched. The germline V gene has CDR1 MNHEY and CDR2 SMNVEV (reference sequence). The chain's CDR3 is CASSPGLAGLSETQYF. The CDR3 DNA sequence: TGTGCCAGCAGTCCGGGACTAGCGGGCCTTTCGGAGACCCAGTACTTC.

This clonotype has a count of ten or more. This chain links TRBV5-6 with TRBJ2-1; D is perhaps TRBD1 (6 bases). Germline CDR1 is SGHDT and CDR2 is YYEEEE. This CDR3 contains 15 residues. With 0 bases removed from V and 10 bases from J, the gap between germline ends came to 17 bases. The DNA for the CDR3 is TGTGCCAGCAGCTTGGCCGACAGGACCTTTACCGAGCAGTTCTTC. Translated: CASSLADRTFTEQFF.